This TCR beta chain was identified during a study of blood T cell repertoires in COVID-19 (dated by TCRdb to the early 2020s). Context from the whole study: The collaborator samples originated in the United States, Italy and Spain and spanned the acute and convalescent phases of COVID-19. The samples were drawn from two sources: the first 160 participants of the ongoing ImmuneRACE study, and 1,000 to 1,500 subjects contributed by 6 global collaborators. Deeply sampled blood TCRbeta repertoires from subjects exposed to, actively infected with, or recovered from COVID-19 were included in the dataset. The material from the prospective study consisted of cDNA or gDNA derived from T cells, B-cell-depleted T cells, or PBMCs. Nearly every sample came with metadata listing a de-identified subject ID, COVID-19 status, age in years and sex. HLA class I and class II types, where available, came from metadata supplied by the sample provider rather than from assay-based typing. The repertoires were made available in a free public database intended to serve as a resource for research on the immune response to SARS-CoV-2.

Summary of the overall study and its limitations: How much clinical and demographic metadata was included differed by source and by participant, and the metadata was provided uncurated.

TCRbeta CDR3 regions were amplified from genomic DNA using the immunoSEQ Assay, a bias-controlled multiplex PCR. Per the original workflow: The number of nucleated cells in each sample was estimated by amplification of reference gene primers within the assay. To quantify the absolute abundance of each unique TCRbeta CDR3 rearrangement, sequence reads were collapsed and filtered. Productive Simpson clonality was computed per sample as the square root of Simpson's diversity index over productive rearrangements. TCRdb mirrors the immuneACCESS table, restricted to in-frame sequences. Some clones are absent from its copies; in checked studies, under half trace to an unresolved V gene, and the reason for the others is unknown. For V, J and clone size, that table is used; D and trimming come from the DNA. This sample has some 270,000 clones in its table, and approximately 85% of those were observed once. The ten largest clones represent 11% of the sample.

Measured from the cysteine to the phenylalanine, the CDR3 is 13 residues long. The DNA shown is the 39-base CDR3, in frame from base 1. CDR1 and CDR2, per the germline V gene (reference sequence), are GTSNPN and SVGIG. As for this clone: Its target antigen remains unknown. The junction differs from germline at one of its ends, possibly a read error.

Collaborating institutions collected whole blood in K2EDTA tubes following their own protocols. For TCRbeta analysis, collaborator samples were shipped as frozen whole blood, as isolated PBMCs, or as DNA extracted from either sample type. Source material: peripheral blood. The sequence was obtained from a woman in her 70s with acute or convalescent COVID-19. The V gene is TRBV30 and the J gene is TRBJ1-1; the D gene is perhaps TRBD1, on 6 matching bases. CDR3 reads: CARSEDRDTEAFF. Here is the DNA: TGTGCCCGGAGCGAGGACAGAGACACTGAAGCTTTCTTT.